Detailed here is one TCR beta chain. This sample stems from a study of blood T cell repertoires in COVID-19. For the study at large: There were acute and convalescent COVID-19 samples, and they came from the United States, Italy and Spain. Sources were T cells, B-cell-depleted T cells, or PBMCs; the material itself was cDNA or gDNA.

CDR1 is KGHDR and CDR2 is SFDVKD in the germline V gene. The CDR3 consists of 19 residues. Trimming at V came to 2 bases and at J to 2 bases, leaving 13 bases not matched to a gene. Source study methods: Amplification of reference gene primers was used by the study to estimate nucleated cell counts. Generated by immunoSEQ multiplex PCR, the TCRdb table keeps only in-frame clones and is missing some. The DNA was the basis for D and trimming; V, J and clone size are from that table. The sample yields tens of thousands of clones, around 72% seen once. This sequence joins TRBV24-1 and TRBJ2-3, with 9 bases identical to TRBD1. The specimen was peripheral blood. This clonotype originated in a woman aged 55-75 years in a cohort sampled during active or convalescent COVID-19. CDR3 sequence reads: CATSDSSGFGQGSTDTQYF. The CDR3 DNA reads TGTGCCACCAGTGATTCGTCTGGGTTCGGACAGGGGTCCACAGATACGCAGTATTTT.